Presented here are 27 T cell receptor beta chains from one specimen sequenced in a study of regulatory T cells in long-lasting Graves disease. TCR beta libraries were built with iRepertoire HTBI primers and Arm-PCR of CDR3 regions. TCRdb re-derived calls from the multiplex PCR reads in MiXCR, one entry per CDR3 protein. There are about 220,000 distinct CDR3 sequences in the sample; roughly a fifth occur only once, and about 11% lies in the top ten. This sample's time point: newly diagnosed GD, antithyroid drugs for less than 3 months. The authors made the TCR library using RNA they extracted from PBMCs. The same data also went into a second study, on T cells in Graves' hyperthyroidism and ophthalmopathy.

The specimen comprised peripheral blood mononuclear cells (PBMCs), sampled at new diagnosis, from a patient treated with antithyroid drugs. All receptors derive from a woman in her 30s with Graves disease.

This clonotype has ten or more counts. This chain links TRBV18 with TRBJ1-4; a possible D gene is TRBD1 (6 bases). CDR3 length: 14 amino acids. Trimming left V 1 base short and J 6 bases short, with 9 bases between. Germline CDR1 is KGHSH and CDR2 is LQKENI. The CDR3 loop reads CASSPQGEDEKLFF. CDR3 sequence (DNA): TGTGCCAGCTCACCACAGGGGGAGGATGAAAAACTGTTTTTT.

This clonotype occurred many times. No DNA is shown, since the ends of the CDR3 on it are uncertain; the CDR3 is the one TCRdb lists. This chain joins TRBV12-3 or TRBV12-4 and TRBJ1-5; the listed D gene, TRBD1, was not tested against the DNA. The CDR3 extends over 13 residues, inclusive of both ends. CDR3 residues: CASSSSGLQPQHF.

Notes on this clonotype: A read error is possible here, since a much larger clone lies one base away. The CDR3, as DNA: TGTGCCAGCAACTTGGACCGGGGGAGTAGAGCTTTCTTT. The encoded protein is CASNLDRGSRAFF. This chain uses TRBV11-2 with TRBJ1-1; tentatively, D is TRBD1 (5 bases). CDR1 is SGHAT and CDR2 is FQNNGV in the germline V gene. V gave up 7 bases and J gave up 10 bases, with 19 bases separating them. This CDR3 spans 13 amino acids.

This clonotype was seen a few times. A much larger clone sits a single nucleotide away, making a read error possible. The chain links TRBV11-3 to TRBJ1-3, with TRBD1 matching 7 bases. Germline assignment: CDR1 SGHNT and CDR2 YENEEA. The length of the CDR3 is 17 residues. CDR3 DNA sequence: TGTGCCAGCGGCTTAATCGGGACAGTTTCCCTTGGAAACACCATATATTTT. This translates into CASGLIGTVSLGNTIYF.

The J gene is TRBJ1-1, the V gene TRBV6-1; tentatively, D is TRBD1 (5 bases). The CDR3 has 14 amino acids. From germline, CDR1 is MNHNS and CDR2 SASEGT. With 5 bases removed from V and 4 bases from J, the gap between germline ends came to 14 bases. The CDR3 region is CASSNPQGSTEAFF. The CDR3 coding sequence is TGTGCCAGCAGTAACCCCCAGGGTTCCACTGAAGCTTTCTTT.

This clonotype has ten or more counts. The chain joins TRBV30 to TRBJ1-5; D is possibly TRBD1 (5 bases). The germline CDR1 and CDR2 sequences are GTSNPN and SVGIG (reference sequence). Trimming pared 2 bases from V and 15 bases from J, leaving 26 bases between. The CDR3 runs to 15 residues. In nucleotides, the CDR3 is TGTGCCTGGAGTCGCCCCTCAGGAGGGGTCAGGGTGAGGCATTTT. Protein product: CAWSRPSGGVRVRHF.

The chain carries TRBV5-1 and TRBJ2-5, with D unresolved. Germline V gene sequence: CDR1 SGHRS, CDR2 YFSETQ. The CDR3 has 13 residues. The V gene lost 0 bases and the J gene lost 4 bases, with 7 bases spanning the gap. The CDR3 is CASSLGGAETQYF. Written as DNA, the CDR3 is TGCGCCAGCAGCTTGGGGGGTGCAGAGACCCAGTACTTC.

The V call is TRBV2, the J call TRBJ2-1; 7 bases map to TRBD2. CDR3 length equals 16 residues. V shed 5 bases, J shed 6 bases, and the junction held 13 bases outside the gene matches. Germline CDR1 and CDR2: SNHLY and FYNNEI. DNA for the CDR3: TGTGCCAGCAGTCCGGGGACTACCCGGAAAGGCAATGAGCAGTTCTTC. Encoded protein: CASSPGTTRKGNEQFF.

The rearrangement links TRBV7-2 to TRBJ2-5, with a weak D call TRBD2 (5 bases). Trimming pared 5 bases from V and 2 bases from J, leaving 21 bases between. Germline loops: CDR1 SGHTA, CDR2 FQGNSA. The CDR3 has 17 amino acids. The CDR3 nucleotides are TGTGCCAGCAGCCCGGGCCGACTACTACAGAGACAAGAGACCCAGTACTTC. Protein product: CASSPGRLLQRQETQYF.

This clonotype was recorded many times. Germline and junction disagree at one end, which may indicate a read error. This chain joins TRBV11-2 and TRBJ1-1, with D perhaps TRBD1 (5 bases). The CDR3 sequence is 11 residues long. CDR1 and CDR2 (germline): SGHAT, FQNNGV. The CDR3 loop is CASSPLGTPSF. CDR3 nucleotide sequence: TGTGCCAGCAGCCCGCTGGGGACCCCTTCCTTT.

This clonotype was observed many times. The chain carries TRBV3-1 and TRBJ1-2; perhaps TRBD1 as D (6 bases). Trimming took off 4 bases at V and 1 base at J, with 10 bases between the two ends. The germline gives CDR1 LGHDT, CDR2 YNNKEL (reference sequence). The CDR3 is 14 amino acids. The CDR3: CASSLRGSNYGYTF. CDR3 bases: TGTGCCAGCAGCCTCAGGGGAAGTAACTATGGCTACACCTTC.

This clonotype was counted ten times or more. The rearrangement joins TRBV10-3 to TRBJ2-7, with D perhaps TRBD1 (5 bases). The CDR3 runs to 14 residues. V lost 11 bases and J lost 5, with 22 bases in between. Germline CDR1 and CDR2: ENHRY and SYGVKD. The CDR3 here is CAAASPGLTNEQYF. CDR3 DNA sequence: TGTGCCGCCGCCTCACCAGGGTTAACCAACGAGCAGTACTTC.

This clonotype occurred many times. This chain joins TRBV7-6 and TRBJ1-1; D perhaps matches TRBD1 (5 bases). The CDR3 has 16 residues. Germline V gene data show CDR1 as SGHVS and CDR2 as FNYEAQ. V lost 4 bases, J lost 0 bases, and 15 bases lay in between. The CDR3 DNA follows: TGTGCCAGCAGCTCCGACAGCACACGTATGAACACTGAAGCTTTCTTT. It specifies CASSSDSTRMNTEAFF.

In this sample, this clonotype turned up a few times. The chain recombines TRBV5-5 with TRBJ2-7; TRBD1 matches 8 bases. The CDR3 spans 16 residues. With V trimmed by 7 bases and J by 2 bases, 14 bases remained unmatched. Germline V CDR1 and CDR2: SGHKS, YYEKEE (reference sequence). CDR3: CASLPGTGTGAYEQYF. CDR3 bases: TGTGCCAGCCTCCCCGGGACCGGGACAGGAGCCTACGAGCAGTACTTC.

Many counts were recorded for this clonotype. This chain's CDR3 is CASSGGGRAYNEQFF. CDR3 DNA: TGTGCCAGCTCCGGTGGCGGGAGGGCCTACAATGAGCAGTTCTTC. The chain carries TRBV19 and TRBJ2-1, with 9 bases lining up with TRBD2. CDR3 length: 15 amino acids. CDR1 is LNHDA, CDR2 SQIVND, per germline (reference sequence). With 9 bases clipped from V and 2 bases from J, the junction kept 8 bases outside the gene matches.

This clonotype was seen repeatedly, ten times or more. The rearrangement joins TRBV29-1 to TRBJ2-7; D call uncertain. This CDR3 contains 11 residues. The germline gives CDR1 SQVTM, CDR2 ANQGSEA. V lost 4 bases and J lost 5, with 9 bases in between. CDR3 sequence: CSVGQSHEQYF. In nucleotides, the CDR3 is TGCAGCGTTGGGCAGTCGCACGAGCAGTACTTC.

The table lists this clonotype with many counts. The rearrangement uses TRBV3-1 and TRBJ1-2; 9 positions match TRBD1. CDR3 size: 15 residues. The germline gives CDR1 LGHDT, CDR2 YNNKEL (reference sequence). V was pared by 2 bases and J by 5 bases, with 6 bases of the junction left unmatched. The CDR3 loop is CASSQPIQGAYGYTF. The CDR3 DNA sequence: TGTGCCAGCAGCCAACCTATACAGGGGGCTTATGGCTACACCTTC.

The chain has TRBV7-3 and TRBJ2-3; D not resolved. The CDR3 loop spans 12 amino acids. V was trimmed by 7 bases and J by 0 bases, leaving 5 bases between them. Germline V gives CDR1 SGHTA, CDR2 FQGTGA. The CDR3 protein is CASNLSTDTQYF. CDR3 DNA: TGTGCCAGCAACCTCAGCACAGATACGCAGTATTTT.

The chain links TRBV11-3 to TRBJ2-3, with unresolved D. The CDR3 extends over 11 amino acids. V was clipped by 6 bases and J by 10 bases, with 11 bases between them. Germline CDR1 reads SGHNT; CDR2 reads YENEEA. As DNA, the CDR3 is TGTGCCAGCAGTTCTGAGGACGCGCAGTATTTT. It specifies CASSSEDAQYF.

Many counts were recorded for this clonotype. The rearrangement links TRBV7-2 to TRBJ2-7; TRBD2 aligns across 9 bases. The CDR3 is 14 amino acids. The J segment lost 4 bases and the V segment lost 3 bases, leaving 4 bases of the junction unmatched. From germline, CDR1 is SGHTA and CDR2 FQGNSA. This CDR3 reads CASSFGTSYYEQYF. CDR3 in DNA: TGTGCCAGCAGCTTCGGGACTAGCTATTACGAGCAGTACTTC.

The CDR3, as DNA: TGTGCCAGCCAGCAGCGGGGGGTCACAGATACGCAGTATTTT. Protein: CASQQRGVTDTQYF. This chain joins TRBV2 and TRBJ2-3, with 9 bases aligning to TRBD2. J gave up 2 bases and V 8 bases, and 5 bases lay outside the gene matches. Germline V gene sequence: CDR1 SNHLY, CDR2 FYNNEI. The CDR3 has 14 amino acids.

There are many counts of this clonotype. The rearrangement uses TRBV5-5 and TRBJ2-2; perhaps TRBD1 as D (6 bases). The CDR3 is 15 amino acids. Germline CDR1 is SGHKS and CDR2 is YYEKEE (reference sequence). With 6 bases removed from V and 5 bases from J, the gap between germline ends came to 17 bases. CDR3 nucleotide sequence: TGTGCCAGCACCCCACAGGGTGGGACGACCGGGGAGCTGTTTTTT. Protein sequence: CASTPQGGTTGELFF.

In the case of this clonotype: This may be a read error: a much more frequent sequence differs by one nucleotide. This rearrangement joins TRBV10-2 to TRBJ1-5; perhaps TRBD1 as D (5 bases). The germline V gene encodes CDR1 WSHSY and CDR2 SAAADI. The V end lost 10 bases, the J end lost 4 bases, and 20 bases lay between the germline ends. The CDR3 covers 15 residues. CDR3 region: CAMMVAGPKNQPQHF. The DNA of the CDR3 is TGCGCCATGATGGTCGCGGGACCTAAGAATCAGCCCCAGCATTTT.

This clonotype was seen ten or more times. The rearrangement links TRBV20-1 to TRBJ2-2; 14 positions agree with TRBD2. Germline V gene lookup returns CDR1 DFQATT and CDR2 SNEGSKA (reference sequence). Trimming cost V 0 bases and J 5 bases; bases outside gene matches: 11. This CDR3 is 19 amino acids long. CDR3 in amino acids: CSARDIGLAGGSKTGELFF. The CDR3 region has the DNA TGCAGTGCTAGAGATATAGGACTAGCGGGAGGTAGTAAGACCGGGGAGCTGTTTTTT.

This clonotype showed up many times. The chain uses TRBV7-9 and TRBJ1-1; D may be TRBD1 (5 bases). The V end lost 4 bases, the J end lost 4 bases, and 13 bases lay between the germline ends. Germline CDR1 and CDR2: SEHNR and FQNEAQ (reference sequence). The CDR3 runs to 14 residues. The CDR3 is CASSSQGLATEAFF. For the CDR3, the DNA is TGTGCCAGCAGCTCTCAGGGATTGGCCACTGAAGCTTTCTTT. Together with reference TRBV7-9 and TRBJ1-1, the CDR3 gives the full variable domain: DTGVSQNPRHKITKRGQNVTFRCDPISEHNRLYWYRQTLGQGPEFLTYFQNEAQLEKSRLLSDRFSAERPKGSFSTLEIQRTEQGDSAMYLCASSSQGLATEAFFGQGTRLTVV.

The rearrangement links TRBV29-1 to TRBJ2-7; D unclear. This CDR3 has 12 residues. Germline V CDR1 and CDR2: SQVTM, ANQGSEA. V lost 0 bases and J lost 3, with 6 bases in between. This chain's CDR3 is CSVEDGGYEQYF. In nucleotides, the CDR3 is TGCAGCGTTGAAGACGGTGGCTACGAGCAGTACTTC.

This clonotype was detected many times. The rearrangement joins TRBV5-1 to TRBJ1-1; TRBD1 might be the D (5 bases). This CDR3 has 15 amino acids. Trimming removed 4 bases at V and 0 bases at J, with 13 bases between. Germline lookup yields CDR1 SGHRS and CDR2 YFSETQ. The CDR3 nucleotides are TGCGCCAGCAGCCAAGAGACAGTCATGAACACTGAAGCTTTCTTT. Translation gives CASSQETVMNTEAFF.